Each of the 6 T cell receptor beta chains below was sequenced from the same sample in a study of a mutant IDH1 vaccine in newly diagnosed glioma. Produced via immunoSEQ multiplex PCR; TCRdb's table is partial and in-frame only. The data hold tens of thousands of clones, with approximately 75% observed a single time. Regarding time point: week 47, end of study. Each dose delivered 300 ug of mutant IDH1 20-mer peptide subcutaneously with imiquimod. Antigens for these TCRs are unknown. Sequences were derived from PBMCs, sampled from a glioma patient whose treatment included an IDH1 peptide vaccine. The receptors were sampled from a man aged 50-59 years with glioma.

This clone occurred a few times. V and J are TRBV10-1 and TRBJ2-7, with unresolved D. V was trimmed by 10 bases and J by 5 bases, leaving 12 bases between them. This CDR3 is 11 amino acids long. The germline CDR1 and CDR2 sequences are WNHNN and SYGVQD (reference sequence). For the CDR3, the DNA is TGCGCCAACCCCGGTCCCCACGAGCAGTACTTC. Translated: CANPGPHEQYF.

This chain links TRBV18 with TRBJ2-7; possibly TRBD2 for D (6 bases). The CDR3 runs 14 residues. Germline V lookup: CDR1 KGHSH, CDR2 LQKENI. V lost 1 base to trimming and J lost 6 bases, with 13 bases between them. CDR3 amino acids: CASSPRKAGLEQYF. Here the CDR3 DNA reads TGTGCCAGCTCACCACGTAAGGCGGGGCTCGAGCAGTACTTC.

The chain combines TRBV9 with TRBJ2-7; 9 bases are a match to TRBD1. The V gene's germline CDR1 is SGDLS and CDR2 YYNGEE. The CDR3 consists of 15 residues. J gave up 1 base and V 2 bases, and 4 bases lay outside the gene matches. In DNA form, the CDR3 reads TGTGCCAGCAGCGTGGGACAGGGTCAATCCTACGAGCAGTACTTC. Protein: CASSVGQGQSYEQYF.

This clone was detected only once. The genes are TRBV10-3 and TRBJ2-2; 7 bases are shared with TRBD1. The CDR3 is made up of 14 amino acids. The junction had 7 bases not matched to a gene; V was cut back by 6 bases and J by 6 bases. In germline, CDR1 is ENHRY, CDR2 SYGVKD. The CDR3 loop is CAIRGTVPSGELFF. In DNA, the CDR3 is TGTGCCATCAGGGGGACAGTCCCGTCCGGGGAGCTGTTTTTT.

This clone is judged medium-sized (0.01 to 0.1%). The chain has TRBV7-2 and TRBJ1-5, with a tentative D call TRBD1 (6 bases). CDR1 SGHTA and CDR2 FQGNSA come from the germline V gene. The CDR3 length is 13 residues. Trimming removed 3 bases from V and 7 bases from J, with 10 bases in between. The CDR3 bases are TGTGCCAGCAGCTTTGGACAGTGGCAGCCCCAGCATTTT. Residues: CASSFGQWQPQHF. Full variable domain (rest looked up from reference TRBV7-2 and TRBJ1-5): GAGVSQSPSNKVTEKGKDVELRCDPISGHTALYWYRQSLGQGLEFLIYFQGNSAPDKSGLPSDRFSAERTGGSVSTLTIQRTQQEDSAVYLCASSFGQWQPQHFGDGTRLSIL.

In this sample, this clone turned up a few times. DNA of the CDR3: TGTGCCAGCGGTCCACCTGGGGATCGGGATCAGCCCCAGCATTTT. Amino acid sequence: CASGPPGDRDQPQHF. The chain carries TRBV18 and TRBJ1-5; the D is unclear. Germline-derived CDR1 and CDR2 are KGHSH and LQKENI. The CDR3 sequence is 15 residues long. Trimming left V 8 bases short and J 5 bases short, with 19 bases between.